This T cell receptor beta chain appears in the sequencing data of a study of blood T cells in healthy people across ages. The wider study: T cells yielded about one barcoded beta molecule per two cells through template switching.

CDR1 and CDR2 from the germline V gene are MDHEN and SYDVKM. The CDR3 has 12 residues. The V gene lost 7 bases and the J gene lost 5 bases, with 12 bases spanning the gap. General observations from the study: In the absence of known donor CMV status, changes in expanded clonotypes were possibly confounded.

Turning to this clonotype: Its antigen is still unknown.

A second PCR, run for roughly 7 to 11 cycles, used a sample-barcoded 5' primer plus a J-beta primer mix. The authors tagged each cDNA molecule using a template-switch adaptor with 12 random nucleotides. TCRdb reprocessed the 5' RACE reads with MiXCR, giving one entry per CDR3 protein. The sample records 1.5 million to 2 million distinct CDR3 sequences, less than 50% being singletons. This receptor was taken from a woman between 40 and 50 years old in good health. Sequencing input: blood. The chain uses TRBV28 and TRBJ2-7; D not certain. CDR3 in DNA: TGTGCCAGCACGACACAACCCCACGAGCAGTACTTC. Protein sequence: CASTTQPHEQYF.